Detailed here is one T cell receptor beta chain. This clonotype was seen at least ten times. Its antigen target is currently unknown. Base quality data are lacking; no much larger clone is found one base away. A history of other malignancies or of prior chemotherapy or radiotherapy was absent in all patients, and node-negative disease was shown on CT and PET/CT in all patients. At each of two time points, roughly 6.3 milliliters of peripheral venous blood were collected into EDTA tubes. PBMCs were isolated by Ficoll-Paque Plus density-gradient centrifugation. Right after collection, samples were placed at -80 degrees C and kept there until analysis. The data were obtained in a study of prognosis after radiotherapy for stage I lung cancer listed by TCRdb under 2021. A note on the overall study: Between early 2018 and early 2019, under 20 stage I NSCLC patients were enrolled in Nanjing, China. There were roughly 15 patients with newly diagnosed primary stage I lung tumors and 4 or 5 patients with oligometastatic NSCLC after surgical resection of the primary tumor. Every patient was deemed medically inoperable, around eleven because of comorbidities and several because they refused surgery. The cohort was made up of about a dozen men and several women, with a median age of around 78 years and an age range of about 50 to 95 years. Eleven to twelve patients had adenocarcinoma and several had squamous cell carcinoma as the tumor histology. Image-guided IMRT or VMAT was used to deliver SBRT in 3 to 5 fractions at a biologically effective dose of at least 100 Gy. Concurrent therapy was not administered to any patient alongside SBRT. After SBRT, distant metastases developed in about 20% of the 19 patients at a median of 7 months, while the remaining 15 patients had no significant progression. The study profiled peripheral blood TCR beta repertoires from stage I NSCLC patients before and after stereotactic body radiotherapy and related them to distant failure. A total of around 40 blood samples from some 19 patients were sequenced, with one sample obtained before and one obtained after SBRT for each patient. Results and caveats for the whole study, not just this receptor: Unique TCR clone counts fell after SBRT (median about 9,600 before versus fewer than 7,500 after; Wilcoxon paired P=0.011). Differences in TRBV and TRBJ usage frequencies by metastasis status were reportedly observed in two V genes at baseline and in 10 or so V and two J genes after SBRT. Post-SBRT Shannon entropy and its change from baseline were lower in patients who developed distant metastases; baseline Shannon entropy was not associated with metastases. No determination of tumor specificity was made for expanded TCR clones. All reported P values were unadjusted for multiple comparisons. Limitations of the study included a small cohort and short follow-up, and the study findings need independent validation.

The cysteine opens and the phenylalanine closes a CDR3 of 15 amino acids. This entry keeps only the CDR3 DNA: 45 bases, framed from base 1. CDR1 and CDR2 are read off the germline V gene as MNHNS and SASEGT. V lost 6 bases and J lost 4 bases; the stretch between them is 18 bases long. Two rounds of multiplex PCR were performed to amplify the TCR beta CDR3 region from genomic DNA. In the first round of PCR, primers specific to each TRBV and TRBJ gene were used, and the primer sequences are filed in Chinese patent CN105087789A. Universal primers were used in the second PCR round. The Roche High Pure PCR Template Preparation Kit was used to extract genomic DNA from frozen PBMCs. Libraries were sequenced paired-end with 151 bp reads on an Illumina HiSeq 3000. The study's processing was this. Raw reads lacking the multiplex PCR primer sequences were removed with CutAdapt. PEAR was used to merge high-quality paired reads into contigs. MiXCR assigned TRB V, D and J gene segments to each contig by aligning to reference sequences. To remove sequencing errors, CDR3 sequences were clustered according to base quality and sequence similarity. Diversity was measured as Shannon entropy normalized by the natural log of productive TCR sequence number. Clonality was defined as one minus Shannon entropy divided by the natural log of the number of unique clonotypes. The Youden index of ROC curves was used to select progression-free survival cut-offs for repertoire metrics, and analyses were performed in R 3.5.3. The public reads were reanalyzed by TCRdb: fastp trimming at Q25, MiXCR alignment, in-frame beta chains only. Rows are unified per CDR3 protein, each entry keeping the most common DNA and genes. These V and J calls rely on TCRdb rather than the paper's analysis. Here the sample has about 18,000 distinct CDR3 sequences; around 24% occur a single time. The ten largest make up 22% of the sample.

Sequencing used PBMCs, obtained before or after stereotactic body radiation therapy (not recorded which). The chain is assembled from TRBV6-1 and TRBJ1-1; TRBD1 is possibly the D segment (6 matching bases). The TCR comes from a donor of 50 years or more with non-small cell lung cancer. In nucleotides, the sequence is TGTGCCAGCAGGACCGGGACATATGTTGGCACTGAAGCTTTCTTT. This gives the protein CASRTGTYVGTEAFF.